The present T cell receptor (beta chain) was sequenced within a study of shared clonotypes between healthy human individuals. This CDR3 is 15 amino acids long. From germline, CDR1 is SGHDT and CDR2 YYEEEE. Trimming left V 5 bases short and J 3 bases short, with 17 bases between. The assay was immunoSEQ multiplex PCR, and TCRdb's table has in-frame clones only and misses some. There are over 850,000 clones in the sample; 78% occur only once, and roughly 0.57% lies in the top ten. The table lists this clone with many counts. Sequencing input: memory CD4+ T cells from PBMCs. Specified subset: CD45RA-negative fraction. The V and J genes are TRBV5-6 and TRBJ2-5, with a weak D call TRBD1 (5 bases). This clonotype originated in a man aged 18 to 29 in good health. Some clones in this sample may be carry-over from other donors' samples. The CDR3 DNA reads as TGTGCCAGCAGAACCAGGGCAGGGCGAGAAGAGACCCAGTACTTC. This sequence encodes CASRTRAGREETQYF.